The 15 T cell receptor beta chains listed next were all sequenced from one sample in a study of shared T cell receptors in the human thymus. The repertoire was sequenced with immunoSEQ multiplex PCR; TCRdb's copy has only in-frame clones and lacks some. The table has hundreds of thousands of clones, around 87% seen once. These records were also assigned to another study, of human thymus T cells.

Material: thymocytes. These receptors all come from a boy in the first two years of life with a congenital heart defect.

This clone was picked up one time. The chain has TRBV10-3 and TRBJ2-7; 11 positions agree with TRBD1. Germline CDR1 is ENHRY and CDR2 is SYGVKD. The CDR3 has 15 amino acids. Germline trimming cut 3 bases from V and 5 bases from J; bases unmatched to any gene: 6. The CDR3 region is CAISEWGQGVHEQYF. The CDR3 DNA reads as TGTGCCATCAGTGAATGGGGACAGGGGGTCCACGAGCAGTACTTC.

V usage is TRBV5-6 and J usage is TRBJ2-1; D perhaps matches TRBD1 (5 bases). The germline gives CDR1 SGHDT, CDR2 YYEEEE. The CDR3 contains 15 residues. V was shortened by 5 bases and J by 5 bases, with 17 bases between the two germline ends. CDR3 sequence reads: CASRISVTGDNEQFF. The CDR3 DNA follows: TGTGCCAGCAGGATCTCGGTCACAGGAGACAATGAGCAGTTCTTC.

The chain employs TRBV6-5 and TRBJ2-7; 8 bases agree with TRBD1. The junction had 3 bases not matched to a gene; V was cut back by 2 bases and J by 3 bases. This CDR3 has 14 amino acids. Germline CDR1 and CDR2: MNHEY and SVGAGI. This CDR3 is CASSYRGTGYEQYF. For the CDR3, the DNA is TGTGCCAGCAGTTACCGTGGGACAGGCTACGAGCAGTACTTC.

This clone was observed once. The chain recombines TRBV13 with TRBJ1-4; D gene ambiguous. Deletions cut 5 bases from V and 6 bases from J, with 13 bases between. CDR1 is PRHDT and CDR2 is FYEKMQ in the germline V gene (reference sequence). The CDR3 extends over 14 amino acids. CDR3 DNA: TGTGCCAGCAGCCACAAACAAATCGATGAAAAACTGTTTTTT. Its protein is CASSHKQIDEKLFF. Full variable domain (remainder filled in from reference TRBV13 and TRBJ1-4): AAGVIQSPRHLIKEKRETATLKCYPIPRHDTVYWYQQGPGQDPQFLISFYEKMQSDKGSIPDRFSAQQFSDYHSELNMSSLELGDSALYFCASSHKQIDEKLFFGSGTQLSVL.

The chain combines TRBV19 with TRBJ1-1, with D perhaps matching TRBD1 (5 bases). The germline gives CDR1 LNHDA, CDR2 SQIVND (reference sequence). This CDR3 is built from 21 residues. The ends were cut back, 3 bases at V and 6 bases at J, with 35 bases in the middle. The CDR3 is CASSILIGPRVDGTCDPEAFF. The CDR3 DNA follows: TGTGCCAGTAGTATTCTCATCGGCCCTCGGGTCGACGGGACTTGCGATCCTGAAGCTTTCTTT.

This chain links TRBV10-1 with TRBJ2-3; 7 bases line up with TRBD2. Germline CDR1 is WNHNN and CDR2 is SYGVQD (reference sequence). Trimming cost V 3 bases and J 0 bases; bases outside gene matches: 9. CDR3 size: 17 residues. The CDR3 DNA sequence: TGCGCCAGCAGTGATGTTTTGGGGGAGGGTAGCACAGATACGCAGTATTTT. The encoded protein is CASSDVLGEGSTDTQYF.

This chain links TRBV10-3 with TRBJ1-1; 10 bases fit TRBD1. The CDR3 contains 13 residues. The germline CDR1 and CDR2 sequences are ENHRY and SYGVKD. V shed 9 bases and J 3 bases; nucleotides not matched to a gene: 4. CDR3 residues: CAIQDRGDTEAFF. The CDR3 coding sequence is TGTGCCATACAGGACAGGGGGGACACTGAAGCTTTCTTT.

On this clone: The sample has other DNA sequences that encode this CDR3 too. This chain links TRBV7-2 with TRBJ2-7; weak D call: TRBD1 (6 bases). Germline CDR1 reads SGHTA; CDR2 reads FQGNSA. The CDR3 spans 14 residues. Trimming cost V 1 base and J 4 bases, with 11 bases left between them. CDR3 bases: TGTGCCAGCAGCTTAGAGGGCAGGGGTTACGAGCAGTACTTC. Its translation is CASSLEGRGYEQYF.

J is TRBJ2-3 and V is TRBV2, with TRBD1 matching over 9 bases. Germline V gene data show CDR1 as SNHLY and CDR2 as FYNNEI. The V and J ends lost 6 bases and 0 bases, in that order; junction bases with no gene match: 4. The CDR3 spans 15 residues. The CDR3: CASSLGQGSTDTQYF. For the CDR3, the DNA is TGTGCCAGCAGCTTAGGACAGGGGAGCACAGATACGCAGTATTTT.

This chain links TRBV4-3 with TRBJ2-7; D is unresolved. V was shortened by 0 bases and J by 2 bases, with 17 bases between the two germline ends. CDR3 size: 17 residues. CDR1 is LGHNA and CDR2 is YSLEER in the germline V gene. As DNA, the CDR3 is TGCGCCAGCAGCCAAGATTTAAGAGCCGAGCCCACCTACGAGCAGTACTTC. Protein product: CASSQDLRAEPTYEQYF.

This chain connects TRBV27 to TRBJ2-7, with TRBD2 as a possible D gene (6 bases). CDR3 length: 14 residues. Trimming took 6 bases from V and 2 from J, leaving 14 bases between them. CDR1 MNHEY and CDR2 SMNVEV come from the germline V gene (reference sequence). CDR3 sequence (DNA): TGTGCCAGCAGCTGCATCGCGGGGCCCTACGAGCAGTACTTC. Protein product: CASSCIAGPYEQYF.

As for this clone: The sample holds other DNA sequences that translate to the same CDR3. The chain links TRBV4-1 to TRBJ1-6; 9 bases match TRBD1. V gave up 2 bases and J gave up 4 bases; unmatched junction bases: 12. This CDR3 comprises 19 residues. Germline CDR1 and CDR2: MGHRA and YSYEKL. CDR3 residues: CASSQQTGGASKYNSPLHF. CDR3 nucleotide sequence: TGCGCCAGCAGCCAACAAACAGGGGGCGCCTCCAAATATAATTCACCCCTCCACTTT.

The rearrangement links TRBV6-4 to TRBJ2-3; D gene unclear. This CDR3 is built from 13 residues. Germline V gene lookup returns CDR1 MRHNA and CDR2 SNTAGT. V lost 0 bases, J lost 4 bases, and 5 bases lay in between. CDR3 nucleotides: TGTGCCAGCAGTGACTCTGGAGCAGATACGCAGTATTTT. Translated, it gives CASSDSGADTQYF.

The chain combines TRBV4-3 with TRBJ1-1; 10 nucleotides agree with TRBD1. The trim removed 2 bases at V and 7 bases at J, leaving 7 bases unmatched. CDR1 and CDR2 (germline): LGHNA, YSLEER. The CDR3 loop spans 15 amino acids. Here the CDR3 DNA reads TGCGCCAGCAGCCAACTTGGGACAGGGGTTATTGAAGCTTTCTTT. This translates into CASSQLGTGVIEAFF.

V usage is TRBV11-2 and J usage is TRBJ1-5, with 8 nucleotides matching TRBD1. From germline, CDR1 is SGHAT and CDR2 FQNNGV. Losses at the gene ends were 5 bases for V and 0 bases for J; bases not matched to a gene: 6. The CDR3 consists of 16 residues. The CDR3 DNA reads as TGTGCCAGCAGCCACGGACAGGGCTATAGCAATCAGCCCCAGCATTTT. Its translation: CASSHGQGYSNQPQHF. The full variable domain, rest sourced from reference TRBV11-2 and TRBJ1-5, is EAGVAQSPRYKIIEKRQSVAFWCNPISGHATLYWYQQILGQGPKLLIQFQNNGVVDDSQLPKDRFSAERLKGVDSTLKIQPAKLEDSAVYLCASSHGQGYSNQPQHFGDGTRLSIL.